This TCR beta chain is from a study of cytomegalovirus exposure and HLA in healthy donors. This PCR relied on a set of 60 Vbeta primers and 13 Jbeta primers. Here immunoSEQ multiplex PCR was the method, and the copy in TCRdb shows in-frame clones only, minus some. The repertoire includes some 140,000 clones, around 72% of them detected once, and 1% to 1.5% sits in the top ten. The CDR3 has 15 residues. V shed 5 bases and J shed 0 bases, with 11 bases lying between them. Germline CDR1 and CDR2: MDHEN and SYDVKM. This chain connects TRBV28 to TRBJ1-3; D gene unclear. The sample consisted of PBMCs. This clonotype was sampled from a woman aged 40 to 50 in good health and CMV-seronegative. CDR3 sequence: CASSGRRSSGNTIYF. CDR3 sequence (DNA): TGTGCCAGCAGTGGAAGAAGGAGCTCTGGAAACACCATATATTTT.